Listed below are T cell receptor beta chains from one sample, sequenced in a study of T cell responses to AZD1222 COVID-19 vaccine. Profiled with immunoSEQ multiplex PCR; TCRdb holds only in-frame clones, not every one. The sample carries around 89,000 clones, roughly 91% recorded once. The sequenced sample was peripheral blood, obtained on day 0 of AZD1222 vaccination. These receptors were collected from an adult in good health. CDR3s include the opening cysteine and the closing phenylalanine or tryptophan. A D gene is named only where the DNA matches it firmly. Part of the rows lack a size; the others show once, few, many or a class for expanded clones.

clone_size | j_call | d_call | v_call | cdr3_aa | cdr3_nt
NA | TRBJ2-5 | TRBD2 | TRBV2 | CASRRLAETQYF | TGTGCCAGCAGGCGACTAGCGGAGACCCAGTACTTC
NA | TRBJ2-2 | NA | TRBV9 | CASSVRTAPNTGELFF | TGTGCCAGCAGCGTTCGGACAGCACCGAACACCGGGGAGCTGTTTTTT
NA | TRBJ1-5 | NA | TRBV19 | CASSMETLSDIYSNQPQHF | TGTGCCAGTAGTATGGAGACACTTTCAGACATTTATAGCAATCAGCCCCAGCATTTT
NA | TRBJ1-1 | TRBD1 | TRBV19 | CASRQGFYRTYEAFF | TGTGCCAGTAGACAGGGGTTTTATCGAACGTATGAAGCTTTCTTT
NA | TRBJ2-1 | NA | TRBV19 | CASSIELPSYNEQFF | TGTGCCAGTAGTATAGAACTCCCCTCCTACAATGAGCAGTTCTTC
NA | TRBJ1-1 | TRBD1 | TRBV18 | CASSPLQGVTTEAFF | TGTGCCAGCTCACCCTTACAGGGGGTTACCACTGAAGCTTTCTTT
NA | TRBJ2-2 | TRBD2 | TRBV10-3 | CAISGGTSGENTGELFF | TGTGCCATCAGTGGTGGGACTAGCGGGGAGAACACCGGGGAGCTGTTTTTT
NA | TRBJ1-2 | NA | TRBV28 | CATESNYGYTF | TGTGCCACCGAAAGTAACTATGGCTACACCTTC
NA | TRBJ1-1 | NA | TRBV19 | CASSTHPDRNTEAFF | TGTGCCAGTAGTACCCATCCCGACAGGAACACTGAAGCTTTCTTT
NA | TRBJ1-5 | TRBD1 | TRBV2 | CASSRRTGRGGLGQPQHF | TGTGCCAGCAGTAGGCGGACAGGGCGAGGGGGTTTGGGCCAGCCCCAGCATTTT
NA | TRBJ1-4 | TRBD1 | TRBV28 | CASKPGTGPEKLFF | TGTGCCAGCAAACCCGGGACAGGCCCAGAAAAACTGTTTTTT
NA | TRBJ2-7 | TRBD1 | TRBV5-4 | CASSWGTGGFFEQYF | TGTGCCAGCAGCTGGGGGACAGGGGGCTTCTTCGAGCAGTACTTC
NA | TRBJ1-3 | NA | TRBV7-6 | CASSPIGRREGSGNTIYF | TGTGCCAGCAGCCCTATTGGGCGTAGGGAGGGGTCCGGAAACACCATATATTTT
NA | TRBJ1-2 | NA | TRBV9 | CASSAQDRGVHTF | TGTGCCAGCAGCGCCCAGGACCGCGGGGTTCACACCTTC
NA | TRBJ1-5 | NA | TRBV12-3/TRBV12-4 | CASSLGLNQPQHF | TGTGCCAGCAGTTTGGGTCTCAATCAGCCCCAGCATTTT
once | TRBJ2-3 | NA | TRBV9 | CASSVRTVPTDTQYF | TGTGCCAGCAGCGTTCGGACAGTCCCCACAGATACGCAGTATTTT
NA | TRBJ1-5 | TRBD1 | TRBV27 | CASSLDRGWNQPQHF | TGTGCCAGCAGTTTAGACAGGGGTTGGAATCAGCCCCAGCATTTT
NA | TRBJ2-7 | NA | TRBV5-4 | CASSLDSQAREQYF | TGTGCCAGCAGCTTGGACAGCCAGGCAAGGGAGCAGTACTTC
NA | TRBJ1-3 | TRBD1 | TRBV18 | CASSPPSGGSGNTIYF | TGTGCCAGCTCACCACCGTCAGGGGGTAGTGGAAACACCATATATTTT
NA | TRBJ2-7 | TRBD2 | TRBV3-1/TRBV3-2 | CASSPGLAVYEQYF | TGTGCCAGCAGCCCCGGACTAGCGGTCTACGAGCAGTACTTC
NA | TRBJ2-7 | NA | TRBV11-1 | CASSLLPGATGYEQYF | TGTGCCAGCAGCTTGTTACCGGGCGCGACGGGTTACGAGCAGTACTTC
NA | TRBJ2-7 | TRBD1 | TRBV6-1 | CASSDGTGPYEQYF | TGTGCCAGCAGTGATGGGACAGGACCCTACGAGCAGTACTTC
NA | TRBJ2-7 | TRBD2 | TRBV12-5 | CASGTAGGSAKYEQYF | TGTGCTAGTGGTACCGCGGGGGGCTCGGCAAAATACGAGCAGTACTTC
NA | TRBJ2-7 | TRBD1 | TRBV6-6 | CASSLTGDEQYF | TGTGCCAGCAGTCTTACAGGGGACGAGCAGTACTTC
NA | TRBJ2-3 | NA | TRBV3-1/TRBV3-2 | CAVKDAGTSTDTQYF | TGTGCCGTCAAGGATGCGGGGACTAGCACAGATACGCAGTATTTT
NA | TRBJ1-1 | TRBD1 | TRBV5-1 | CASSLEGTVNTEAFF | TGCGCCAGCAGCTTGGAAGGGACAGTGAACACTGAAGCTTTCTTT
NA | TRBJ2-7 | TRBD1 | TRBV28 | CASSLLGQPSSEQYF | TGTGCCAGCAGCCTCCTGGGACAGCCGTCCTCCGAGCAGTACTTC